This TCR beta chain derives from a study of shared T cell receptors in the human thymus. Germline values: CDR1 SGHAT, CDR2 FQNNGV. V shed 5 bases and J 3 bases; nucleotides not matched to a gene: 10. The CDR3 spans 15 residues. Profiling relied on immunoSEQ multiplex PCR, and the TCRdb table lists in-frame clones only, not all of them. The sample lists around 730,000 clones, roughly 85% occurring once. This same sample was also taken into another study, of human thymus T cells. That paper states: Each of the donors was a healthy Finnish infant who was undergoing open corrective cardiac surgery for congenital heart defects. Resections that were taken during corrective heart surgery supplied the thymus tissue. In thymic and blood repertoires alike, V and J usage looked biased. As related research reported, thymic repertoires overlapped highly among unrelated individuals.

The TCR sequence derives from a girl under three years old with a congenital heart defect. Input material: thymocytes. This rearrangement joins TRBV11-2 to TRBJ2-7; TRBD1 agrees at 7 bases. CDR3 sequence (DNA): TGTGCCAGCAGCCCAATACAGGGGACGATCTACGAGCAGTACTTC. Its translation: CASSPIQGTIYEQYF.